This TCR beta chain comes out of a study of cytomegalovirus exposure and HLA in healthy donors. CDR3 length equals 15 residues. Germline CDR1 reads SEHNR; CDR2 reads FQNEAQ (reference sequence). Trimming took off 1 base at V and 3 bases at J, with 11 bases between the two ends. 60 Vbeta and 13 Jbeta primers were used in PCR. Profiling relied on immunoSEQ multiplex PCR, and the TCRdb table lists in-frame clones only, not all of them. The repertoire holds roughly 98,000 clones, with 70% to 80% as singletons. This receptor was identified in a man aged 40-49 years in good health and CMV-seronegative. The sequenced material came from PBMCs. The chain combines TRBV7-9 with TRBJ2-3; possible D gene TRBD2, 6 bases. In nucleotides, the CDR3 is TGTGCCAGCAGCTTAGAGGGACTTACGACAGATACGCAGTATTTT. The encoded protein is CASSLEGLTTDTQYF. Based on the CDR3 plus reference TRBV7-9 and TRBJ2-3, the full variable domain is DTGVSQNPRHKITKRGQNVTFRCDPISEHNRLYWYRQTLGQGPEFLTYFQNEAQLEKSRLLSDRFSAERPKGSFSTLEIQRTEQGDSAMYLCASSLEGLTTDTQYFGPGTRLTVL.